The 16 T cell receptor beta chains below come from one sample, sequenced in a study of cytomegalovirus exposure and HLA in healthy donors. The PCR employed 60 Vbeta primers together with 13 Jbeta primers. The protocol was immunoSEQ multiplex PCR, while the TCRdb copy is restricted to in-frame clones and leaves out a portion. The sample carries 95,000 to 130,000 clones, around 70% recorded once. Sequenced material: PBMCs. The source is a woman between 18 and 29 years old in good health and CMV-seronegative.

The chain carries TRBV30 and TRBJ1-2; D is uncertain. This CDR3 region has 13 residues. Germline CDR1 GTSNPN, CDR2 SVGIG (reference sequence). Trimming pared 1 base from V and 4 bases from J, leaving 10 bases between. The CDR3, as DNA: TGTGCCTGGAGTGACAGCAATCCCTATGGCTACACCTTC. As protein: CAWSDSNPYGYTF. The entire variable domain, with the rest obtained from reference TRBV30 and TRBJ1-2, is as follows: SQTIHQWPATLVQPVGSPLSLECTVEGTSNPNLYWYRQAAGRGLQLLFYSVGIGQISSEVPQNLSASRPQDRQFILSSKKLLLSDSGFYLCAWSDSNPYGYTFGSGTRLTVV.

The CDR3 spells CASSLQDRVVTEAFF. The CDR3 DNA reads as TGTGCCAGCAGCTTACAAGACAGGGTAGTCACTGAAGCTTTCTTT. The rearrangement joins TRBV7-9 to TRBJ1-1, with 7 bases aligning to TRBD1. With V trimmed by 2 bases and J by 4 bases, 7 bases remained unmatched. The length of the CDR3 is 15 residues. The germline V gene has CDR1 SEHNR and CDR2 FQNEAQ (reference sequence).

This chain connects TRBV2 to TRBJ2-5; D gene ambiguous. Trimming pared 8 bases from V and 2 bases from J, leaving 15 bases between. The CDR3 is 14 residues long. Germline CDR1 is SNHLY and CDR2 is FYNNEI. CDR3 sequence: CASHLGRSQETQYF. For the CDR3, the DNA is TGTGCCAGCCACCTAGGAAGATCACAAGAGACCCAGTACTTC.

This sequence joins TRBV27 and TRBJ2-6; 8 nucleotides align to TRBD1. Germline CDR1 MNHEY, CDR2 SMNVEV (reference sequence). The ends lost 6 bases at V and 0 bases at J; junction bases unmatched: 1. The CDR3 loop spans 15 amino acids. DNA for the CDR3: TGTGCCAGCAGGACAGGGGCCTCTGGGGCCAACGTCCTGACTTTC. This codes for CASRTGASGANVLTF.

The chain recombines TRBV5-8 with TRBJ1-5, with unresolved D. The CDR3 loop spans 16 amino acids. The V and J ends lost 7 bases and 4 bases respectively, with 21 bases between them. CDR1 and CDR2 from the germline V gene are SGHTS and YDEGEE. The CDR3 here is CASSSIRGMGNQPQHF. CDR3 nucleotide sequence: TGTGCCAGCTCATCTATCCGGGGAATGGGGAATCAGCCCCAGCATTTT.

The rearrangement uses TRBV30 and TRBJ1-1, with D tentatively TRBD1 (6 bases). The CDR3 is 13 amino acids. Germline V gene data show CDR1 as GTSNPN and CDR2 as SVGIG (reference sequence). Trimming removed 0 bases at V and 7 bases at J, with 12 bases between. CDR3 in amino acids: CAWSVLEGGEAFF. The CDR3 nucleotides read TGTGCCTGGAGTGTCCTAGAAGGGGGTGAAGCTTTCTTT.

The gene calls are TRBV9 and TRBJ2-7; 8 bases agree with TRBD1. Germline-derived CDR1 and CDR2 are SGDLS and YYNGEE. This CDR3 region has 14 residues. V lost 3 bases, J lost 5 bases, and 7 bases stayed unmatched. CDR3 sequence reads: CASSAQGARDEQYF. In nucleotides, the CDR3 is TGTGCCAGCAGCGCGCAGGGGGCTCGGGACGAGCAGTACTTC.

The chain recombines TRBV5-4 with TRBJ2-7, with D maybe TRBD1 (5 bases). Germline assignment: CDR1 SGHNT and CDR2 YYREEE (reference sequence). Deletions cut 1 base from V and 2 bases from J, with 10 bases between. This CDR3 is 14 amino acids long. The CDR3 DNA is TGTGCCAGCAGCTTGTGGGGCGGTGCCTACGAGCAGTACTTC. Translation gives CASSLWGGAYEQYF.

This clone was picked up a small number of times. The gene calls are TRBV2 and TRBJ1-1; TRBD1 aligns across 7 bases. Germline loops: CDR1 SNHLY, CDR2 FYNNEI. This CDR3 is 12 amino acids long. Trimming cost V 9 bases and J 4 bases; bases outside gene matches: 5. The CDR3 protein is CASRTGVTEAFF. DNA for the CDR3: TGTGCCAGTAGAACAGGGGTCACTGAAGCTTTCTTT.

In this sample, this clone turned up a few times. The chain is built from TRBV4-1 and TRBJ2-3, with 14 bases fitting TRBD2. Unmatched junction bases numbered 14, after V lost 7 bases and J lost 5 bases. Germline values: CDR1 MGHRA, CDR2 YSYEKL. This CDR3 is built from 18 residues. The CDR3 is CASTSGTSGGRGIDTQYF. CDR3 nucleotide sequence: TGCGCCAGCACTTCCGGGACTAGCGGGGGCAGAGGTATAGATACGCAGTATTTT.

The chain links TRBV6-6 to TRBJ1-1; no reliable D call. CDR3 length: 13 amino acids. Trimming cost V 5 bases and J 4 bases, with 11 bases left between them. Germline V gene data show CDR1 as MNHNY and CDR2 as SVGAGI (reference sequence). CDR3 sequence (DNA): TGTGCCAGCAGTCCCGGACGGGGCACTGAAGCTTTCTTT. Translation gives CASSPGRGTEAFF.

The V gene is TRBV5-4, the J gene TRBJ2-2; D gene unclear. The CDR3 length is 13 residues. V was clipped by 4 bases and J by 3 bases, with 7 bases between them. The germline gives CDR1 SGHNT, CDR2 YYREEE (reference sequence). This CDR3 is CASSQRDTGELFF. In nucleotides, the CDR3 is TGTGCCAGCAGCCAAAGAGACACCGGGGAGCTGTTTTTT. The full variable domain, rest sourced from reference TRBV5-4 and TRBJ2-2, is ETGVTQSPTHLIKTRGQQVTLRCSSQSGHNTVSWYQQALGQGPQFIFQYYREEENGRGNFPPRFSGLQFPNYSSELNVNALELDDSALYLCASSQRDTGELFFGEGSRLTVL.

The rearrangement joins TRBV6-1 to TRBJ1-2, with 8 bases lining up with TRBD1. Germline V CDR1 and CDR2: MNHNS, SASEGT. The CDR3 length is 15 residues. The trim removed 7 bases at V and 8 bases at J, leaving 15 bases unmatched. In DNA form, the CDR3 reads TGTGCCAGCACCCTGCGGACAGGGTCGCTTGCAGGCTACACCTTC. Protein product: CASTLRTGSLAGYTF.

CDR3 sequence (DNA): TGTGCCACCACTGGGGGGTTTGGAAACACCATATATTTT. It is translated as CATTGGFGNTIYF. The genes are TRBV10-3 and TRBJ1-3; tentatively, D is TRBD1 (5 bases). Trimming pared 10 bases from V and 3 bases from J, leaving 13 bases between. The CDR3 is made up of 13 amino acids. The germline V gene encodes CDR1 ENHRY and CDR2 SYGVKD.

For the CDR3, the DNA is TGTGCCAGCAGTTACCTTAGCGGGGGCCGGCATGGCTACACCTTC. Protein product: CASSYLSGGRHGYTF. The chain joins TRBV6-5 to TRBJ1-2; D is possibly TRBD1 (6 bases). In germline, CDR1 is MNHEY, CDR2 SVGAGI. Deletions cut 2 bases from V and 6 bases from J, with 16 bases between. The CDR3 length is 15 residues.

This clone came up a few times. The V call is TRBV7-9, the J call TRBJ1-4, with TRBD1 identical over 7 bases. The V segment lost 7 bases and the J segment 8 bases; nucleotides outside the gene matches: 13. Germline-derived CDR1 and CDR2 are SEHNR and FQNEAQ (reference sequence). The CDR3 contains 15 residues. CDR3 region: CASTPRDRAGEKLFF. CDR3 nucleotide sequence: TGTGCCAGCACCCCGCGCGACAGGGCGGGGGAAAAACTGTTTTTT.